These T cell receptor beta chains were read from a single sample in a study of blood T cell repertoires in COVID-19. The protocol was immunoSEQ multiplex PCR, while the TCRdb copy is restricted to in-frame clones and leaves out a portion. The sample lists about 63,000 clones, about nine tenths occurring once. Sequenced sample: peripheral blood. These receptors were taken from a human donor in a cohort sampled during active COVID-19. The CDR3 runs from the conserved cysteine through the conserved F or W. Fields, in order: V gene, clone size, J gene, D gene, CDR3 DNA, CDR3 protein. A D gene is named only where the DNA matches it firmly. The size of a clone is reported for some rows only, either as once, few or many, or as a class for expanded clones.

V gene: TRBV19
clone size: once
J gene: TRBJ2-3
D gene: TRBD2
CDR3 DNA: TGTGCCAGTAGTCCTAGCGGTTCTAGCACAGATACGCAGTATTTT
CDR3 protein: CASSPSGSSTDTQYF

V gene: TRBV3-1/TRBV3-2
clone size: .
J gene: TRBJ2-3
D gene: TRBD1
CDR3 DNA: TGTGCCAGCAGCCAATCAGGGGGCGCGGATACGCAGTATTTT
CDR3 protein: CASSQSGGADTQYF

V gene: TRBV11-2
clone size: .
J gene: TRBJ2-1
D gene: TRBD2
CDR3 DNA: TGTGCCAGCAGCCCTGGGACTAGCGGGAGGGGGAGCAATGAGCAGTTCTTC
CDR3 protein: CASSPGTSGRGSNEQFF

V gene: TRBV2
clone size: .
J gene: TRBJ1-6
D gene: .
CDR3 DNA: TGTGCCAGCAGTCCAAACCCCGGGATCGTGAATTCACCCCTCCACTTT
CDR3 protein: CASSPNPGIVNSPLHF

V gene: TRBV2
clone size: .
J gene: TRBJ1-2
D gene: TRBD1
CDR3 DNA: TGTGCCAGCCGCCCGACAGGGGCTAACTATGGCTACACCTTC
CDR3 protein: CASRPTGANYGYTF

V gene: TRBV2
clone size: .
J gene: TRBJ1-6
D gene: TRBD1
CDR3 DNA: TGTGCCAGCAATAGACAGGGGGCATTTTCACCCCTCCACTTT
CDR3 protein: CASNRQGAFSPLHF

V gene: TRBV6-6
clone size: few
J gene: TRBJ1-5
D gene: TRBD1
CDR3 DNA: TGTGCCAGCAGCCGTGACAGGGACAATCAGCCCCAGCATTTT
CDR3 protein: CASSRDRDNQPQHF

V gene: TRBV5-6
clone size: .
J gene: TRBJ1-5
D gene: .
CDR3 DNA: TGTGCCAGCAGCTTGGCCTCTAGCAATCAGCCCCAGCATTTT
CDR3 protein: CASSLASSNQPQHF

V gene: TRBV28
clone size: .
J gene: TRBJ2-7
D gene: .
CDR3 DNA: TGTGCCAGCAGTTTTCCCAGGGTTTTCTCCGAGCAGTACTTC
CDR3 protein: CASSFPRVFSEQYF

V gene: TRBV4-1
clone size: .
J gene: TRBJ2-3
D gene: .
CDR3 DNA: TGCGCCAGCAGCCCCGGAGAGGAACGGAGGACAGATACGCAGTATTTT
CDR3 protein: CASSPGEERRTDTQYF

V gene: TRBV4-1
clone size: .
J gene: TRBJ2-1
D gene: .
CDR3 DNA: TGCGCCAGCAGCCCCAGCGAAGTGCGCACCTACAATGAGCAGTTCTTC
CDR3 protein: CASSPSEVRTYNEQFF

V gene: TRBV5-1
clone size: .
J gene: TRBJ2-1
D gene: TRBD2
CDR3 DNA: TGCGCCAGCAGCTCGGGGACTAGCGGATCCTACAATGAGCAGTTCTTC
CDR3 protein: CASSSGTSGSYNEQFF

V gene: TRBV24-1
clone size: .
J gene: TRBJ2-3
D gene: .
CDR3 DNA: TGTGCCACCAGTGATTTTACAGGGATACACAAAGATACGCAGTATTTT
CDR3 protein: CATSDFTGIHKDTQYF

V gene: TRBV28
clone size: .
J gene: TRBJ2-7
D gene: TRBD1
CDR3 DNA: TGTGCCAGCAGTGACAACATCCGGGACAGGAAGGCCTACGAGCAGTACTTC
CDR3 protein: CASSDNIRDRKAYEQYF

V gene: TRBV6-5
clone size: .
J gene: TRBJ1-5
D gene: .
CDR3 DNA: TGTGCCAGCAGTAGACGACAGGCCAATCAGCCCCAGCATTTT
CDR3 protein: CASSRRQANQPQHF

V gene: TRBV30
clone size: .
J gene: TRBJ1-1
D gene: .
CDR3 DNA: TGTGCCTGCGTGCGTGCGGACAGTTCCCCATGGGTCTCCACTGAAGCTTTCTTT
CDR3 protein: CACVRADSSPWVSTEAFF

V gene: TRBV5-1
clone size: .
J gene: TRBJ2-1
D gene: .
CDR3 DNA: TGCGCCAGCAGCTTGGGGGTCAACCGGGGCAATGAGCAGTTCTTC
CDR3 protein: CASSLGVNRGNEQFF

V gene: TRBV14
clone size: .
J gene: TRBJ2-1
D gene: TRBD2
CDR3 DNA: TGTGCCAGCAGCCAAGTGAACCTAGCGGGCTCCTACAATGAGCAGTTCTTC
CDR3 protein: CASSQVNLAGSYNEQFF

V gene: TRBV7-8
clone size: .
J gene: TRBJ2-2
D gene: TRBD1
CDR3 DNA: TGTGCCAGCAGTTATCTGCCGGGACAGGGAGGCACCGGGGAGCTGTTTTTT
CDR3 protein: CASSYLPGQGGTGELFF